The clone carrying this TCR beta chain was seen a handful of times. The same CDR3 also results from other DNA sequences found in this sample. Isolated RNA was reverse transcribed into cDNA used as the sequencing template. The protocol was immunoSEQ multiplex PCR, while the TCRdb copy is restricted to in-frame clones and leaves out a portion. The sample consists of 150,000 to 200,000 clones, more than 50% of them appearing once. Treatment: oral pan-JAK inhibitor, 5-10 mg twice daily. Germline CDR1 GTSNPN, CDR2 SVGIG (reference sequence). V lost 0 bases and J 3 bases, leaving 3 bases between the germline ends. The CDR3 runs 11 residues. The data were obtained in a study of CD8+ T cells in alopecia areata.

This chain links TRBV30 with TRBJ2-7; no definite D call. The sequence was collected from a human donor with alopecia areata. Material: CD4+ T cells sorted from blood, obtained at week 24, from a patient treated with tofacitinib. The CDR3 coding sequence is TGTGCCTGGAGTGTCGGCTACGAGCAGTACTTC. Translated: CAWSVGYEQYF.